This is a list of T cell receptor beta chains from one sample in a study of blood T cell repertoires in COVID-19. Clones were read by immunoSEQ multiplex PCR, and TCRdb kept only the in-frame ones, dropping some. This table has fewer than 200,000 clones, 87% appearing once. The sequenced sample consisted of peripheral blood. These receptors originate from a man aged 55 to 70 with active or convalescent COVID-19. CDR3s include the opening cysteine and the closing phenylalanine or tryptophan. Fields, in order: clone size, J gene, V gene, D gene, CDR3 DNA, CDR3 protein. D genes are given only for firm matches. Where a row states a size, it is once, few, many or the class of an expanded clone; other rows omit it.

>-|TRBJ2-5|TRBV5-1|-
TGCGCCAGCAGCTTGACAGGGAGAGGGGAGACCCAGTACTTC
CASSLTGRGETQYF
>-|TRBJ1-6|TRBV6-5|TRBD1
TGTGCCAGCAGTTCGACAGGGAGTAATTCACCCCTCCACTTT
CASSSTGSNSPLHF
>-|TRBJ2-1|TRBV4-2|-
TGTGCCAGCAGCCTGGGGAGTCGGCTAGCTCATCTCGATGAGCAGTTCTTC
CASSLGSRLAHLDEQFF
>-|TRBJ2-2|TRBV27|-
TGTGCCAGCAGTTTTTTCTGGGGAGCCACCGGGGAGCTGTTTTTT
CASSFFWGATGELFF
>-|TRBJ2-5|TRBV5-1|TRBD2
TGCGCCAGCAGCCCCCCGCCTAGCGGCCCGTACCAAGAGACCCAGTACTTC
CASSPPPSGPYQETQYF
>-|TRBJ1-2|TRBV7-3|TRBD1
TGTGCCAGCAGCTCTGGGACAGGGGGCAACTATGGCTACACCTTC
CASSSGTGGNYGYTF
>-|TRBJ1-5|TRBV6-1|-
TGTGCCAGCAGTGAAGTTACAGGCCCTTTCAATCAGCCCCAGCATTTT
CASSEVTGPFNQPQHF
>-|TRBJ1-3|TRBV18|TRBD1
TGTGCCAGCTCACCCGGGACAGTGGGAAACACCATATATTTT
CASSPGTVGNTIYF
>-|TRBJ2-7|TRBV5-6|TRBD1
TGTGCCAGCAGCTTCGGGACAGGGACCACCTACGAGCAGTACTTC
CASSFGTGTTYEQYF
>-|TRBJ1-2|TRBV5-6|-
TGTGCCAGCAGCTTTTCGGGGTTGTTTAACTATGGCTACACCTTC
CASSFSGLFNYGYTF
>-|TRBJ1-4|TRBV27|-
TGTGCCAGCAGCCGGGGGGAAAAACTGTTTTTT
CASSRGEKLFF
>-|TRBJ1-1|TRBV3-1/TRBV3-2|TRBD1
TGTGCCAGCAGCCAGGCCCGACAGGGGAACACTGAAGCTTTCTTT
CASSQARQGNTEAFF
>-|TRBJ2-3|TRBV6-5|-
TGTGCCAGCCTCCTGTCGGTGGGGGGAGATACGCAGTATTTT
CASLLSVGGDTQYF
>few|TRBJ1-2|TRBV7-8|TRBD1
TGTGCCAGCAGCTTAGTAGCGGACAGGAGAACCTATGGCTACACCTTC
CASSLVADRRTYGYTF
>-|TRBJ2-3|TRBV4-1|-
TGCGCCAGCAGCCAAGGGACAGCGAGCACAGATACGCAGTATTTT
CASSQGTASTDTQYF
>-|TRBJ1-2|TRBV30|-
TGTGCCTGGAGTGTAACCCTGGGAGGGTCTGGCTACACCTTC
CAWSVTLGGSGYTF
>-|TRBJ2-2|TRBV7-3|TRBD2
TGTGCCAGCAGCCACATCTATAGCGGGGGGCCAGGGAACACCGGGGAGCTGTTTTTT
CASSHIYSGGPGNTGELFF
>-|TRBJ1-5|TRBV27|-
TGTGCCAGCAGTTTATTGGCCGGGGGAAATCAGCCCCAGCATTTT
CASSLLAGGNQPQHF
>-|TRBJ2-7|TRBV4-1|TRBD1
TGCGCCAGCAGCCCGGGACAGGGAAGTTCCTACGAGCAGTACTTC
CASSPGQGSSYEQYF
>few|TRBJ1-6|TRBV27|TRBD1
TGTGCCAGCAGGGGACAGGGACAGGGTTATTCACCCCTCCACTTT
CASRGQGQGYSPLHF
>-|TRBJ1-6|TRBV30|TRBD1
TGTGCCTGGAGAGGCTTACAGGGGGCAGGGTCACCCCTCCACTTT
CAWRGLQGAGSPLHF
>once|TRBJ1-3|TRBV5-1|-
TGCGCCAGCAGCTCAGGACAGTACTCTGGAAACACCATATATTTT
CASSSGQYSGNTIYF
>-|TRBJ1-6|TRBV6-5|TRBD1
TGTGCCAGCACCCAAACAGGGGTCCATTCACCCCTCCACTTT
CASTQTGVHSPLHF
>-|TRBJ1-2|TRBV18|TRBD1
TGTGCCAGCTCACCTACAGGGGGAGCAGCTAACTATGGCTACACCTTC
CASSPTGGAANYGYTF
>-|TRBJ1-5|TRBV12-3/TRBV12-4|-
TGTGCCAGCAGTTTATCGTATCAGCCCCAGCATTTT
CASSLSYQPQHF
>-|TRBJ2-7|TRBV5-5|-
TGTGCCAGCAGCGTGGGACACGCAGAGTACGAGCAGTACTTC
CASSVGHAEYEQYF
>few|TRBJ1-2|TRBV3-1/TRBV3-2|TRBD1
TGTGCCAGCAGCCAAGGACAGGGGGGATATGGCTACACCTTC
CASSQGQGGYGYTF
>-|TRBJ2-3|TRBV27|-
TGTGCCAGCCGCACGACAGTACGCGGCACAGATACGCAGTATTTT
CASRTTVRGTDTQYF
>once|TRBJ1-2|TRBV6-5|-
TGTGCCAGCAGTTACTCGCAGGGGCGCGGCTACACCTTC
CASSYSQGRGYTF
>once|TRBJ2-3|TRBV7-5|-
TGTGCCAGAAGCTTAGAACCGCCAGTCACAGATACGCAGTATTTT
CARSLEPPVTDTQYF
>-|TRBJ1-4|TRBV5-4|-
TGTGCCAGCAGCTTGGATCCCCTCAGTGCTAATGAAAAACTGTTTTTT
CASSLDPLSANEKLFF
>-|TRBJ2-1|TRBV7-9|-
TGTGCCAGCAGCCCCTTCTATGAGCAGTTCTTC
CASSPFYEQFF
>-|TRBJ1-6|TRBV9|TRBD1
TGTGCCAGCAGCGTGGGACAGTTTAATAATTCACCCCTCCACTTT
CASSVGQFNNSPLHF
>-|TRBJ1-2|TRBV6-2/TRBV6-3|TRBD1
TGTGCCAGCAGTGACAGGGGCTACTATGGCTACACCTTC
CASSDRGYYGYTF
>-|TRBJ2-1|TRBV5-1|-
TGCGCCAGCAGCACCGACAGGCACAATGAGCAGTTCTTC
CASSTDRHNEQFF
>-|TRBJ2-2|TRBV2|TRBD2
TGTGCCAGCAGTCGCTTCGGGGGGGCCAACACCGGGGAGCTGTTTTTT
CASSRFGGANTGELFF
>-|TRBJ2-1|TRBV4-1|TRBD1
TGCGCCAGCAGCCAATGGGACAGGGAGGGGAATGAGCAGTTCTTC
CASSQWDREGNEQFF
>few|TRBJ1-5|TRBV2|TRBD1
TGTGCCAGCAGAAACAGGGGGGGTCAGCCCCAGCATTTT
CASRNRGGQPQHF
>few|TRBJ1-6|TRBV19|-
TGTGCCAGTAGTAGGGACAAGAGTTCACCCCTCCACTTT
CASSRDKSSPLHF
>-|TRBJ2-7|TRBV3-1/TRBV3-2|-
TGTGCCAGCAGCTACGGGATTTTATATGGCTACGAGCAGTACTTC
CASSYGILYGYEQYF
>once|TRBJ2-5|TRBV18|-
TGTGCCAGCTCACCATCAGGCGGGGAGACCCAGTACTTC
CASSPSGGETQYF
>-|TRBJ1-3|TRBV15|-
TGTGCCACCAGCATACTACTCTCTGGAAACACCATATATTTT
CATSILLSGNTIYF
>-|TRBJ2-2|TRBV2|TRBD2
TGTGCCAGCAGTGAGGGACTAGCGTACACCGGGGAGCTGTTTTTT
CASSEGLAYTGELFF
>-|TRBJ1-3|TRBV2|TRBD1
TGTGCCAGCAGTATTATACAGGGGGCTGGAAACACCATATATTTT
CASSIIQGAGNTIYF
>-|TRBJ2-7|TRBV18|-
TGTGCCAGCTCACCACCCGGGTCCTCCTACGAGCAGTACTTC
CASSPPGSSYEQYF
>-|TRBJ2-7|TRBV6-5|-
TGTGCCAGCAGTTACTCGATCGGCGGGGCAACTTACGAGCAGTACTTC
CASSYSIGGATYEQYF
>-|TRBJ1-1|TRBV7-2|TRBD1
TGTGCCAGCAGCTCGACAGGGAGAACTGAAGCTTTCTTT
CASSSTGRTEAFF
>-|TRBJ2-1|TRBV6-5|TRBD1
TGTGCCAGCAGCTACCAAACGGGAACAGGGGGAAATGAGCAGTTCTTC
CASSYQTGTGGNEQFF